The sequence of this TCR beta chain was determined in a study of blood T cells in healthy people across ages. This clonotype has more than one count but fewer than ten. Alongside a J-beta primer mix, a sample-barcoded 5' primer served in a second PCR lasting roughly 6 to 11 cycles. TCRdb redid the calling of the 5' RACE reads with MiXCR, one entry per CDR3 protein. The sample yields more than 450,000 distinct CDR3 sequences, about 26% seen once. The CDR3 is 14 residues long. The germline V and J ends were trimmed by 4 bases and 4 bases, with 12 bases remaining between them. Germline values: CDR1 LGHDT, CDR2 YNNKEL (reference sequence). These data are also associated with another study on T cells of mothers and their children. That report adds: The study obtained over 9 million TCR beta CDR3 reads per mother and 2.5 million to 3 million per child.

The V and J genes are TRBV3-1 and TRBJ2-3; TRBD2 is a possible D gene (7 bases). Specimen: blood. This sequence originates from a boy younger than 10 in good health. The CDR3: CASSRGGGADTQYF. The CDR3 DNA reads TGTGCCAGCAGCCGGGGGGGCGGTGCAGATACGCAGTATTTT.